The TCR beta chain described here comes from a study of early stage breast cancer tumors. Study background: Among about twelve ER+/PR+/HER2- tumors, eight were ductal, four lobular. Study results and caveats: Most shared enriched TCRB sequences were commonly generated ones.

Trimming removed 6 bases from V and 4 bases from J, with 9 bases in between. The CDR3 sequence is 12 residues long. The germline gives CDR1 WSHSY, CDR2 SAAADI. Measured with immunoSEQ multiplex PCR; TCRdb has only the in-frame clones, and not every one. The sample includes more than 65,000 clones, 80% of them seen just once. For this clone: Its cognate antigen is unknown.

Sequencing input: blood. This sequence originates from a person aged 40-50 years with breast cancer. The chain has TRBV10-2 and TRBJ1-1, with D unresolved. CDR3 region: CASRREGTEAFF. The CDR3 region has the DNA TGCGCCAGCAGGAGGGAAGGCACTGAAGCTTTCTTT.